The rows below give T cell receptor beta chains drawn from one sample of a study of T cells in Graves' hyperthyroidism and ophthalmopathy. MiXCR, run by TCRdb on the multiplex PCR reads, gives a single entry per CDR3 protein. Of around 600,000 distinct CDR3 sequences in the sample, roughly 14% are singletons; the top ten hold under 8%. Sequenced input: blood. The source of these receptors is a woman in her thirties with Graves' hyperthyroidism. CDR3s leave out the opening cysteine and the closing phenylalanine or tryptophan.

V gene	J gene	CDR3 protein
TRBV6-1	TRBJ2-7	ASTRGDRGLYEQY
TRBV7-9	TRBJ1-2	ASSLSGEVDYGYT
TRBV30	TRBJ2-1	ASQGYNEQF
TRBV10-3	TRBJ1-5	ATRKSDDDNQPQH
TRBV9	TRBJ2-3	ASSTLAFASTDTQY
TRBV11-1	TRBJ2-3	ASSFSSGRDTQY
TRBV6-5	TRBJ1-4	ASSYSSGSNEKLF
TRBV15	TRBJ2-6	ATSRDRFGQLSHSGANVLT
TRBV12-3/TRBV12-4	TRBJ2-1	ASSRSKLGQGTYNEQF
TRBV10-3	TRBJ2-3	AISPGDLTDTQY
TRBV11-2	TRBJ2-5	ASSSKNPNQY
TRBV6-1	TRBJ1-5	ASSEGWDRRDQPQH